A selection of T cell receptor beta chains follows, all from one sample in a study of identical twins. Using its own MiXCR run on the 5' RACE reads, TCRdb lists one record per CDR3 protein. The profile shows around 960,000 distinct CDR3 sequences, roughly 12% of them singletons. The same specimen was also included in a second study, on yellow fever vaccine responses in identical twins.

Material: PBMCs. These receptors all stem from a woman younger than 35 in good health. Both conserved end residues are part of each CDR3. D genes are given only for firm matches. Size is omitted from some rows. Given values are once, few, many or a class for expanded clones.

size: few
D: NA
J: TRBJ1-1
V: TRBV5-1
DNA: TGCGCCAGCAGCCCGGACGGTGCCCCTGAAGCTTTCTTT
CDR3: CASSPDGAPEAFF

size: many
D: NA
J: TRBJ2-5
V: TRBV12-3/TRBV12-4
DNA: TGTGCCAGCAGACCGGGGCCACAAGAGACCCAGTACTTC
CDR3: CASRPGPQETQYF

size: many
D: NA
J: TRBJ2-1
V: TRBV20-1
DNA: TGCAGTGCTATCTCCGGGACCCGGGGGTACAATGAGCAGTTCTTC
CDR3: CSAISGTRGYNEQFF

size: few
D: NA
J: TRBJ1-3
V: TRBV5-1
DNA: TGCGCCAGCAGCGCCGGAGGGGGTGGTGGAAACACCATATATTTT
CDR3: CASSAGGGGGNTIYF

size: NA
D: NA
J: TRBJ1-4
V: TRBV25-1
DNA: TGTGCCAGCAGTGAATCGTCCTTCCAAGCTGAAAAACTGTTTTTT
CDR3: CASSESSFQAEKLFF

size: NA
D: TRBD1
J: TRBJ2-3
V: TRBV7-9
DNA: TGTGCCAGCAGCTTGACAGGGGTCTTCGGTAGCACAGATACGCAGTATTTT
CDR3: CASSLTGVFGSTDTQYF

size: few
D: NA
J: TRBJ1-3
V: TRBV4-1
DNA: TGCGCCAGCAGCCAAGCCCAGACAGCTTCTGGAAACACCATATATTTT
CDR3: CASSQAQTASGNTIYF

size: few
D: NA
J: TRBJ2-1
V: TRBV20-1
DNA: TGCAGTGCTCCGGGACCGATTTGGGCCCGAAATGAGCAGTTCTTC
CDR3: CSAPGPIWARNEQFF

size: many
D: NA
J: TRBJ2-3
V: TRBV5-1
DNA: TGCGCCAGCAGCTTGGAGGGGGGAAGCACAGATACGCAGTATTTT
CDR3: CASSLEGGSTDTQYF

size: few
D: NA
J: TRBJ2-1
V: TRBV6-5
DNA: TGTGCCAGCAGTTTCAATTCGAATGAGCAGTTCTTC
CDR3: CASSFNSNEQFF

size: NA
D: NA
J: TRBJ2-2
V: TRBV6-5
DNA: TGTGCCAGCAGTTCCCGTCAGGGACGCATAGACACCGGGGAGCTGTTTTTT
CDR3: CASSSRQGRIDTGELFF

size: few
D: NA
J: TRBJ2-7
V: TRBV12-3/TRBV12-4
DNA: TGTGCCAGCAGTTTGGGGAGCGCCGGTAGTGATGAGCAGTACTTC
CDR3: CASSLGSAGSDEQYF

size: few
D: NA
J: TRBJ1-1
V: TRBV12-3/TRBV12-4
DNA: TGTGCCAGCAGCCCACCAGGGGCATACACTGAAGCTTTCTTT
CDR3: CASSPPGAYTEAFF

size: few
D: TRBD1
J: TRBJ2-2
V: TRBV7-8
DNA: TGTGCCAGCACCCTCGTGGACAGGGCTGACGGGGAGCTGTTTTTT
CDR3: CASTLVDRADGELFF

size: few
D: NA
J: TRBJ1-3
V: TRBV20-1
DNA: TGCAGTGCCCCTGACATATCTGGAAACACCATATATTTT
CDR3: CSAPDISGNTIYF

size: few
D: TRBD2
J: TRBJ2-7
V: TRBV28
DNA: TGTGCCAGCAGTCTTCAACCGGGACTAGCGTCCCACGAGCAGTACTTC
CDR3: CASSLQPGLASHEQYF

size: NA
D: TRBD1
J: TRBJ1-1
V: TRBV29-1
DNA: TGCAGCTTACGGACAGGGTCTCGGTCTGAAGCTTTCTTT
CDR3: CSLRTGSRSEAFF

size: NA
D: NA
J: TRBJ1-5
V: TRBV2
DNA: TGTGCCAGCGGTGGGGGGGGCGGCCAGCCCCAGCATTTT
CDR3: CASGGGGGQPQHF

size: few
D: NA
J: TRBJ2-1
V: TRBV20-1
DNA: TGCAGTGCTAGAGACCCCGCCGGGAGCTACAATGAGCAGTTCTTC
CDR3: CSARDPAGSYNEQFF

size: few
D: TRBD2
J: TRBJ2-1
V: TRBV10-3
DNA: TGTGCCATCAGTGTAAGCGGGATGTACAATGAGCAGTTCTTC
CDR3: CAISVSGMYNEQFF

size: few
D: TRBD2
J: TRBJ2-3
V: TRBV12-3/TRBV12-4
DNA: TGTGCCAGCACCAACCCCGGACTAGCGTTCACAGATACGCAGTATTTT
CDR3: CASTNPGLAFTDTQYF

size: few
D: NA
J: TRBJ1-3
V: TRBV7-8
DNA: TGTGCCAGCAGCTTAGGACAAACTGGAAACACCATATATTTT
CDR3: CASSLGQTGNTIYF

size: NA
D: NA
J: TRBJ2-1
V: TRBV18
DNA: TGTGCCAGCTCACCACGGGGGGAATTCGGCAATGAGCAGTTCTTC
CDR3: CASSPRGEFGNEQFF

size: NA
D: TRBD1
J: TRBJ1-4
V: TRBV27
DNA: TGTGCCAGCAGTGAAGTAGGGACAGCGAAAGGTGAAAAACTGTTTTTT
CDR3: CASSEVGTAKGEKLFF

size: few
D: NA
J: TRBJ1-4
V: TRBV7-2
DNA: TGTGCCAGCAGCCCCGCCGGGGGGCTTGGAAAAAAACTGTTTTTT
CDR3: CASSPAGGLGKKLFF

size: NA
D: NA
J: TRBJ2-1
V: TRBV24-1
DNA: TGTGCCACCAGTGATTTAAAGACAGTCGAGCAGTTCTTC
CDR3: CATSDLKTVEQFF

size: NA
D: TRBD2
J: TRBJ2-3
V: TRBV9
DNA: TGTGCCAGCAGCGTGGGCGTTATAGGACTAGCGGGGGAGACAGATACGCAGTATTTT
CDR3: CASSVGVIGLAGETDTQYF

size: few
D: TRBD1
J: TRBJ2-1
V: TRBV9
DNA: TGTGCCAGCAACCTCGGGACAGGGCCTCTAAGCTCCTACAATGAGCAGTTCTTC
CDR3: CASNLGTGPLSSYNEQFF

size: few
D: NA
J: TRBJ1-2
V: TRBV7-9
DNA: TGTGCCAGCAGCTCCGGACAGACCACTAACTATGGCTACACCTTC
CDR3: CASSSGQTTNYGYTF

size: many
D: NA
J: TRBJ2-1
V: TRBV12-3/TRBV12-4
DNA: TGTGCCAGCAGTTTTGGGCAGTGGGGGAGAGTGAACAATGAGCAGTTCTTC
CDR3: CASSFGQWGRVNNEQFF

size: NA
D: TRBD2
J: TRBJ2-1
V: TRBV12-3/TRBV12-4
DNA: TGTGCCAGCAGCAACGGACTAGCGGACTCCTACAATGAGCAGTTCTTC
CDR3: CASSNGLADSYNEQFF

size: NA
D: TRBD1
J: TRBJ1-2
V: TRBV5-1
DNA: TGCGCCAGCAGCCTGAACCGGGACAGGGTTCGCTACACCTTC
CDR3: CASSLNRDRVRYTF

size: few
D: NA
J: TRBJ2-3
V: TRBV27
DNA: TGTGCCAGCACCCGACTAGACTTTGCAGATACGCAGTATTTT
CDR3: CASTRLDFADTQYF

size: NA
D: TRBD2
J: TRBJ2-1
V: TRBV19
DNA: TGTGCCAGTGAGGCTAGCGGAAATGAGCAGTTCTTC
CDR3: CASEASGNEQFF

size: NA
D: NA
J: TRBJ2-6
V: TRBV5-1
DNA: TGCGCCAGCAGCCGGCGGGTATCTGGGGCCAACGTCCTGACTTTC
CDR3: CASSRRVSGANVLTF

size: few
D: NA
J: TRBJ2-1
V: TRBV7-9
DNA: TGTGCCAGCAGCCCCGAAGGACAGTTGGGCAATGAGCAGTTCTTC
CDR3: CASSPEGQLGNEQFF